This TCR beta chain was captured in a study of cytotoxic CD8 clonotypes in ibrutinib-treated CLL. Across the whole study: Overall, around 25 responses were partial and 2 complete; following median roughly six years, around 15 patients stayed remitted and approximately 12 progressed. The study, taken as a whole, reports: Public clonotypes proved infrequent, and on treatment they shrank or remained steady. Sampling time points were not equivalent between sustained-remission and progressing patients.

The CDR3 has 15 amino acids. With V trimmed by 4 bases and J by 5 bases, 8 bases remained unmatched. Germline lookup yields CDR1 SGHRS and CDR2 YFSETQ. The method was immunoSEQ multiplex PCR; TCRdb's version includes in-frame clones alone and lacks a portion of them. Of about 140,000 clones detected, approximately 80% appear once; the ten largest clones hold approximately 27%. Concerning this clone: Antigen: not known.

The sequence was obtained from a human donor with chronic lymphocytic leukemia. The sequencing here drew on PBMCs, taken after 12 months of ibrutinib treatment. The V and J genes are TRBV5-1 and TRBJ2-7, with TRBD1 matching over 11 bases. CDR3 sequence (DNA): TGCGCCAGCAGCCGAGGACAGGGGGCCATCCACGAGCAGTACTTC. Translated, it gives CASSRGQGAIHEQYF. Looking up the rest from reference TRBV5-1 and TRBJ2-7 gives the full variable domain: KAGVTQTPRYLIKTRGQQVTLSCSPISGHRSVSWYQQTPGQGLQFLFEYFSETQRNKGNFPGRFSGRQFSNSRSEMNVSTLELGDSALYLCASSRGQGAIHEQYFGPGTRLTVT.